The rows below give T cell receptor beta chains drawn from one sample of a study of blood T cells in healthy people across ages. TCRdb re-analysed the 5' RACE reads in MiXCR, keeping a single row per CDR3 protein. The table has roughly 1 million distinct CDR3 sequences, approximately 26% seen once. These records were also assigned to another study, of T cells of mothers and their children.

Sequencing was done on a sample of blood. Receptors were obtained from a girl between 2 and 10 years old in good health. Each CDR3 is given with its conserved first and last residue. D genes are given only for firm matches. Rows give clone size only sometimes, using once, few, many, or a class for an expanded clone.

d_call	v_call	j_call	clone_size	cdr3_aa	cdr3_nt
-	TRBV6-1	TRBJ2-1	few	CASRPRTFTNEQFF	TGTGCCAGCAGGCCCCGGACTTTTACCAATGAGCAGTTCTTC
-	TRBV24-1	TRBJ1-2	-	CATSEAGTSGYTF	TGTGCCACCAGTGAGGCGGGAACGTCGGGCTACACCTTC
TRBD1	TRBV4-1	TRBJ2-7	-	CASSQDLQGASYEQYF	TGCGCCAGCAGCCAGGACTTGCAGGGGGCGAGCTACGAGCAGTACTTC
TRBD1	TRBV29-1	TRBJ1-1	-	CSALRDRYTEAFF	TGCAGCGCCTTGAGGGACAGGTACACTGAAGCTTTCTTT
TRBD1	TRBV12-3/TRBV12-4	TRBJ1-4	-	CASSAGTGGLGTNEKLFF	TGTGCCAGCAGTGCCGGGACAGGGGGCCTAGGAACTAATGAAAAACTGTTTTTT
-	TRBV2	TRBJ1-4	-	CASSYRSANEKLFF	TGTGCCAGCAGTTACAGGTCCGCAAATGAAAAACTGTTTTTT
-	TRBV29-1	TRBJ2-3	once	CSVEDLNLGQYF	TGCAGCGTTGAAGATCTGAATTTGGGGCAGTATTTT
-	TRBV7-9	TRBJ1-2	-	CASSYGPTNYGYTF	TGTGCCAGCAGTTATGGACCGACGAACTATGGCTACACCTTC
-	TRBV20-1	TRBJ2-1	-	CSAVDGERVREQFF	TGCAGTGCCGTGGACGGTGAGAGGGTGAGGGAGCAGTTCTTC
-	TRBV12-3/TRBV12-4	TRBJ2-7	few	CASTGEAGGDEQYF	TGTGCCAGCACCGGGGAGGCCGGAGGGGACGAGCAGTACTTC
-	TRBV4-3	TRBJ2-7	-	CASSQARGLPLGEQYF	TGCGCCAGCAGCCAAGCGCGAGGACTACCTTTGGGTGAGCAGTACTTC
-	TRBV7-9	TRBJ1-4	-	CASRTFDRFTTNEKLFF	TGTGCCAGCAGAACCTTTGACCGATTTACAACTAATGAAAAACTGTTTTTT
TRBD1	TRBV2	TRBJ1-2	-	CASEETGRAYGYTF	TGTGCCAGCGAAGAGACAGGGAGAGCCTATGGCTACACCTTC
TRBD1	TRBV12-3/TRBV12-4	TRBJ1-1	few	CASSFLGQGGGKAGKNTEAFF	TGTGCCAGCAGTTTCCTGGGACAGGGAGGAGGAAAGGCTGGGAAGAACACTGAAGCTTTCTTT
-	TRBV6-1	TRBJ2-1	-	CAVRLGVAGDEQFF	TGTGCCGTAAGACTGGGGGTTGCGGGCGATGAGCAGTTCTTC
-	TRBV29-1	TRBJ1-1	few	CSVEAAEAFF	TGCAGCGTTGAGGCGGCTGAAGCTTTCTTT
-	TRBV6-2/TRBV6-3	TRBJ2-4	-	CASNTNLQGTLAKNIQYF	TGTGCCAGCAACACCAACTTACAGGGTACTCTAGCCAAAAACATTCAGTACTTC
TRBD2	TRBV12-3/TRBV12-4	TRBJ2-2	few	CASSPGLAGNTGELFF	TGTGCCAGCAGCCCAGGACTAGCGGGAAACACCGGGGAGCTGTTTTTT
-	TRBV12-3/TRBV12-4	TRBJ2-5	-	CASNPGSGGQETQYF	TGTGCCAGCAATCCCGGATCTGGAGGACAAGAGACCCAGTACTTC
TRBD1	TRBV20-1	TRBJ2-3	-	CSVQGTHTDTQYF	TGCAGTGTACAGGGGACCCACACAGATACGCAGTATTTT
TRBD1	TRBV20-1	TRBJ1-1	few	CSGKQGFTEAFF	TGCAGTGGAAAACAGGGGTTCACTGAAGCTTTCTTT
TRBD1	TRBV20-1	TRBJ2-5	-	CSARRDRAWETQYF	TGCAGTGCTAGAAGGGACAGGGCATGGGAGACCCAGTACTTC
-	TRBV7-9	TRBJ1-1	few	CASSHRTDLEAFF	TGTGCCAGCAGCCACCGGACGGACTTGGAAGCTTTCTTT
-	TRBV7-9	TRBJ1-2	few	CASSHPLEGRNGYTF	TGTGCCAGCAGCCATCCGCTCGAAGGGCGGAATGGCTACACCTTC
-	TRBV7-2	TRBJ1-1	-	CASSLAHGYTEAFF	TGTGCCAGCAGCTTAGCGCACGGATACACTGAAGCTTTCTTT
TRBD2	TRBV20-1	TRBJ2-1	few	CSAPGTSGTDGNEQFF	TGCAGTGCTCCCGGGACTAGCGGGACGGATGGCAATGAGCAGTTCTTC
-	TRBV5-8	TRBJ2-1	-	CASSLVGLRGLANEQFF	TGTGCCAGCAGCTTAGTGGGGTTAAGGGGGCTAGCGAATGAGCAGTTCTTC
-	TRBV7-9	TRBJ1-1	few	CASSLEMTVNTEAFF	TGTGCCAGCAGCTTAGAAATGACGGTGAACACTGAAGCTTTCTTT
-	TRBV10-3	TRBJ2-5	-	CAISAKETQYF	TGTGCCATCAGTGCCAAGGAGACCCAGTACTTC
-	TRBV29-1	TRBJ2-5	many	CSVVWFQGGETQYF	TGCAGCGTTGTATGGTTCCAGGGAGGAGAGACCCAGTACTTC
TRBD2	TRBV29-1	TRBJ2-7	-	CSVEGLAGNSYEQYF	TGCAGCGTCGAGGGACTAGCGGGGAACTCCTACGAGCAGTACTTC
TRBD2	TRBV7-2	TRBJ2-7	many	CASSSGTGLAGLSPYEQYF	TGTGCCAGCAGCTCAGGGACGGGACTAGCGGGTCTTAGTCCCTACGAGCAGTACTTC
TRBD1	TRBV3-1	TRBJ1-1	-	CASSPTGERYNTEAFF	TGTGCCAGCAGCCCAACAGGGGAGCGGTACAACACTGAAGCTTTCTTT
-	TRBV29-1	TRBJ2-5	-	CSVDTQEETQYF	TGCAGCGTTGATACCCAGGAAGAGACCCAGTACTTC
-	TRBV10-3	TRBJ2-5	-	CAISEREEGWETQYF	TGTGCCATCAGTGAGCGCGAGGAGGGGTGGGAGACCCAGTACTTC
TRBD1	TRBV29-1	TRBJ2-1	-	CSALTGQGRDNEQFF	TGCAGCGCCCTTACAGGACAGGGGAGGGACAATGAGCAGTTCTTC
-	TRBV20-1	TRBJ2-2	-	CSAEIGGELFF	TGCAGTGCTGAGATAGGGGGGGAGCTGTTTTTT
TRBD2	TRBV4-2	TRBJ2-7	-	CASSQIWPGGYEQYF	TGTGCCAGCAGCCAAATTTGGCCGGGGGGCTACGAGCAGTACTTC
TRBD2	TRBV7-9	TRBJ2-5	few	CASSSGPSGVQETQYF	TGTGCCAGCAGCTCTGGTCCTAGCGGGGTGCAAGAGACCCAGTACTTC
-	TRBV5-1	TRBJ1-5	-	CASSPAGEDQPQHF	TGCGCCAGCAGCCCGGCAGGGGAGGATCAGCCCCAGCATTTT
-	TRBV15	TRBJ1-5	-	CATSRPAATNQPQHF	TGTGCCACCAGCAGACCGGCCGCTACGAATCAGCCCCAGCATTTT
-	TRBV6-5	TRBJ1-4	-	CASNGYRGWFF	TGTGCCAGCAACGGTTACCGCGGATGGTTTTTT
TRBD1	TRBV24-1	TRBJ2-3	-	CATSDPGQGRADTQYF	TGTGCCACCAGTGACCCGGGACAGGGGCGAGCAGATACGCAGTATTTT
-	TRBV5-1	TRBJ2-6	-	CASGGPGANVLTF	TGCGCCAGCGGGGGGCCCGGGGCCAACGTCCTGACTTTC
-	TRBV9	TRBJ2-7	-	CASSVEGGENEQYF	TGTGCCAGCAGCGTAGAGGGGGGGGAAAACGAGCAGTACTTC
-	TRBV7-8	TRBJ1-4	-	CASSLGTGTIGEKLFF	TGTGCCAGCAGCTTAGGCACCGGGACGATTGGTGAAAAACTGTTTTTT
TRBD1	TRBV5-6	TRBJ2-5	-	CASSLVAGDSQETQYF	TGTGCCAGCAGCTTAGTAGCAGGGGACAGTCAAGAGACCCAGTACTTC
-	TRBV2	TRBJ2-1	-	CASSGGQSYNEQFF	TGTGCCAGCAGTGGGGGACAATCCTACAATGAGCAGTTCTTC
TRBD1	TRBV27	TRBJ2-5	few	CASSPGQGIGETQYF	TGTGCCAGCAGTCCGGGACAGGGGATCGGGGAGACCCAGTACTTC
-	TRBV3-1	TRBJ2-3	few	CASSQRGHGLTDTQYF	TGTGCCAGCAGCCAACGGGGGCACGGCCTAACAGATACGCAGTATTTT
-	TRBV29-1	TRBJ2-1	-	CSVEDPGSSYNEQFF	TGCAGCGTTGAAGACCCGGGGAGCTCCTACAATGAGCAGTTCTTC
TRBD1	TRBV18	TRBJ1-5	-	CASSPRGTDAGQPQHF	TGTGCCAGCTCACCACGGGGGACAGACGCGGGACAGCCCCAGCATTTT
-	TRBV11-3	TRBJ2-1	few	CASSDWRDEQFF	TGTGCCAGCAGCGATTGGAGGGACGAGCAGTTCTTC
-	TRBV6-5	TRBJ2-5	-	CASSYSGGAKTQYF	TGTGCCAGCAGTTATTCGGGGGGCGCGAAGACCCAGTACTTC
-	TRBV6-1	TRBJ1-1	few	CASRLLENTEAFF	TGTGCCAGCAGACTCTTAGAGAACACTGAAGCTTTCTTT